The 30 T cell receptor beta chains in this list originate from one sample, sequenced in a study of T cells in women clearing cervical HPV infection. Profiling relied on immunoSEQ multiplex PCR, and the TCRdb table lists in-frame clones only, not all of them. The sample holds around 30,000 clones. Sample: blood buffy coat. These receptors originate from a woman between 18 and 70 years old with a cervical HPV16 infection that either progressed to CIN3+ or cleared (not recorded which).

With regard to this clone: The missing CDR3 end, 3 residues past where the read stops, is filled in from the germline J gene. This chain links TRBV5-4 with TRBJ2-2; TRBD1 might be the D (6 bases). The CDR3 runs 14 residues. The germline V gene encodes CDR1 SGHNT and CDR2 YYREEE (reference sequence). The CDR3 region is CASSLSRGNSPLFF. The part of the CDR3 DNA that was read is TGTGCCAGCAGCTTGAGTAGGGGGAATTCACCG.

About this clone: The CDR3 end is not reached by the read, which stops 3 residues before it; the germline J gene fills it in. The chain carries TRBV14 and TRBJ2-5; 10 nucleotides match TRBD2. J gave up 2 bases and V 2 bases, and 5 bases lay outside the gene matches. This CDR3 is built from 16 residues. In germline, CDR1 is SGHDN, CDR2 FVKESK. The CDR3: CASSQLRTSGQETQYF. The CDR3 bases that were read are TGTGCCAGCAGCCAACTAAGGACTAGCGGACAAGAGACC.

In the case of this clone: The read ends 3 residues early relative to the CDR3; the germline J gene fills the gap. The chain joins TRBV5-8 to TRBJ1-1; D remains ambiguous. The CDR3 spans 14 residues. Germline CDR1 SGHTS, CDR2 YDEGEE. Trimming left V 1 base short and J 0 bases short, with 7 bases between. CDR3 bases read: TGTGCCAGCAGCTTGAGGCAGATGAACACTGAA. This encodes CASSLRQMNTE. The entire CDR3 reads CASSLRQMNTEAFF.

With regard to this clone: The CDR3 is cut off 3 residues early in the read; its end comes from the germline J gene. The chain couples TRBV2 to TRBJ1-5, with D possibly matching TRBD1 (6 bases). Trimming removed 6 bases at V and 3 bases at J, with 15 bases between. The germline CDR1 and CDR2 sequences are SNHLY and FYNNEI. This CDR3 region has 15 residues. Incomplete CDR3 DNA: TGTGCCAGCAGAAGGGGTCGACAGGACAATCAGCCC. It codes for CASRRGRQDNQP. The entire CDR3 is CASRRGRQDNQPQHF.

In the case of this clone: The read falls 3 residues short of the CDR3 end, and the missing part is taken from the germline J gene. The V gene is TRBV30, the J gene TRBJ2-7; D is perhaps TRBD2 (7 bases). V was clipped by 2 bases and J by 3 bases, with 20 bases between them. The germline gives CDR1 GTSNPN, CDR2 SVGIG (reference sequence). There are 16 residues in the CDR3. The covered CDR3 bases are TGTGCCTGGAGTCTCCCGTTAGGGGGGGGCCTCTACGAG. Its translation: CAWSLPLGGGLYE. The full CDR3 sequence reads CAWSLPLGGGLYEQYF. The whole variable domain, remainder taken from reference TRBV30 and TRBJ2-7, is SQTIHQWPATLVQPVGSPLSLECTVEGTSNPNLYWYRQAAGRGLQLLFYSVGIGQISSEVPQNLSASRPQDRQFILSSKKLLLSDSGFYLCAWSLPLGGGLYEQYFGPGTRLTVT.

A remark on this clone: The DNA ends 3 residues before the CDR3 does, and the rest of the CDR3 is filled in from the germline J gene. The chain is built from TRBV18 and TRBJ2-3; TRBD1 is a possible D gene (5 bases). The CDR3 covers 15 residues. Trimming removed 6 bases at V and 4 bases at J, with 17 bases between. The germline V gene encodes CDR1 KGHSH and CDR2 LQKENI. The CDR3: CASSLEGWGPDTQYF. The DNA read from the CDR3 is TGTGCCAGCTCCTTAGAAGGCTGGGGCCCAGATACG.

Note on this clone: The CDR3 extends 3 residues past the end of the read, so its final part is completed from the germline J gene. The chain carries TRBV7-2 and TRBJ2-3; perhaps TRBD2 as D (5 bases). Germline CDR1 and CDR2: SGHTA and FQGNSA. CDR3 length: 13 amino acids. V lost 5 bases, J lost 2 bases, and 8 bases lay in between. The CDR3 spells CASSPTITDTQYF. The CDR3 bases that were read are TGTGCCAGCAGCCCGACTATCACAGATACG.

For this clone: The read terminates 3 residues before the CDR3 end, so the remaining end is supplied by the germline J gene. This chain links TRBV7-2 with TRBJ1-2; D possibly corresponds to TRBD1 (5 bases). Germline V gene data show CDR1 as SGHTA and CDR2 as FQGNSA. The CDR3 loop spans 14 amino acids. The sequenced CDR3 bases are TGTGCCAGCAGCTTAGGGCAGGGAGTCTACGAC. Its translation: CASSLGQGVYD. The CDR3 in its entirety is CASSLGQGVYDYTF.

As regards this clone: Coverage ceases 3 residues before the CDR3 finishes, and the germline J gene fills in the end. The gene calls are TRBV19 and TRBJ2-3; TRBD2 might be the D (6 bases). This CDR3 is 16 amino acids long. Germline lookup yields CDR1 LNHDA and CDR2 SQIVND (reference sequence). Deletions cut 5 bases from V and 2 bases from J, with 17 bases between. Incomplete CDR3 DNA: TGTGCCAGTAGTCCGGGGACTCGTCTCCCCACAGATACG. Protein sequence: CASSPGTRLPTDT. The whole CDR3 protein is CASSPGTRLPTDTQYF.

Turning to this clone: The CDR3 end is not reached by the read, which stops 3 residues before it; the germline J gene fills it in. This sequence joins TRBV7-6 and TRBJ2-7, with a weak D call TRBD2 (5 bases). CDR3 size: 14 residues. With 6 bases removed from V and 1 base from J, the gap between germline ends came to 13 bases. Germline CDR1 and CDR2: SGHVS and FNYEAQ. Partial CDR3 DNA: TGTGCCAGCAGTTCGGCGCGGGCGTCCTACGAG. Its protein product is CASSSARASYE. The whole CDR3 is CASSSARASYEQYF. Supplemented by reference TRBV7-6 and TRBJ2-7, the full variable domain reads GAGVSQSPRYKVTKRGQDVALRCDPISGHVSLYWYRQALGQGPEFLTYFNYEAQQDKSGLPNDRFSAERPEGSISTLTIQRTEQRDSAMYRCASSSARASYEQYFGPGTRLTVT.

The CDR3 DNA, read in part, is TGTGCCAGTAGTACCCCCGGGACTAACTACGAG. This gives the protein CASSTPGTNYE. The whole CDR3 region reads CASSTPGTNYEQYF. The genes are TRBV19 and TRBJ2-7, with 7 bases identical to TRBD2. The CDR3 end falls 3 residues outside the read, so it is completed with the germline J gene. This CDR3 has 14 amino acids. Trimming removed 4 bases from V and 3 bases from J; junction bases left unmatched: 6. Germline V gene lookup returns CDR1 LNHDA and CDR2 SQIVND (reference sequence).

As regards this clone: Read coverage stops 3 residues before the CDR3 terminus; the germline J gene supplies the remainder. V gene TRBV6-1 combines with J gene TRBJ1-1, with no clear D. Germline V gene lookup returns CDR1 MNHNS and CDR2 SASEGT. This CDR3 is 15 amino acids long. Trimming took off 3 bases at V and 4 bases at J, with 15 bases between the two ends. CDR3 in amino acids: CASSEIRGAGTEAFF. CDR3 bases read: TGTGCCAGCAGTGAGATCAGAGGTGCGGGCACTGAA.

A word on this clone: Sequencing ends 3 residues short of the CDR3 end; the germline J gene provides the rest. The chain couples TRBV7-6 to TRBJ2-5, with TRBD2 matching over 14 bases. Looked up from germline, CDR1 is SGHVS and CDR2 is FNYEAQ. The CDR3 contains 18 residues. The trim removed 5 bases at V and 2 bases at J, leaving 10 bases unmatched. The CDR3 bases that were read are TGTGCCAGCAGCCTTGGGACTAGCGGGAGTCGGTATCAAGAGACC. Translating it yields CASSLGTSGSRYQET. The entire CDR3 protein is CASSLGTSGSRYQETQYF.

On this clone itself: The read terminates 3 residues ahead of where the CDR3 ends, so the germline J gene completes it. V and J are TRBV5-1 and TRBJ2-7, with 7 bases lining up with TRBD1. CDR1 and CDR2 (germline): SGHRS, YFSETQ. J gave up 4 bases and V 1 base, and 14 bases lay outside the gene matches. The CDR3 is 17 amino acids. The CDR3 region is CASSLKSFRDREYEQYF. CDR3 bases read: TGCGCCAGCAGCTTGAAGTCTTTCCGGGACAGAGAGTACGAG. Full variable domain (remainder filled in from reference TRBV5-1 and TRBJ2-7): KAGVTQTPRYLIKTRGQQVTLSCSPISGHRSVSWYQQTPGQGLQFLFEYFSETQRNKGNFPGRFSGRQFSNSRSEMNVSTLELGDSALYLCASSLKSFRDREYEQYFGPGTRLTVT.

A word on this clone: From the germline J gene comes the end of the CDR3, since the read stops 3 residues before it. This chain joins TRBV18 and TRBJ2-2; weak D call: TRBD2 (5 bases). The CDR3 loop spans 15 amino acids. The V and J ends lost 6 bases and 1 base respectively, with 12 bases between them. Germline V gene lookup returns CDR1 KGHSH and CDR2 LQKENI. The CDR3 reads CASSLREGNTGELFF. The CDR3 bases that were read are TGTGCCAGCTCCCTCCGAGAGGGGAACACCGGGGAG.

Concerning this clone: The sequenced fragment ends 3 residues before the CDR3 boundary, so the rest is inferred from the germline J gene. The chain links TRBV29-1 to TRBJ2-2, with D perhaps matching TRBD2 (6 bases). The V and J ends lost 6 bases and 7 bases respectively, with 15 bases between them. The V gene's germline CDR1 is SQVTM and CDR2 ANQGSEA. This CDR3 comprises 13 residues. The sequenced part of the CDR3 DNA is TGCAGCGTGGCGCGGGGTAAACACGGGGAG. Protein: CSVARGKHGE. The CDR3 in its entirety is CSVARGKHGELFF.

Note on this clone: Read coverage stops 3 residues before the CDR3 terminus; the germline J gene supplies the remainder. The J gene is TRBJ2-2, the V gene TRBV10-2; 8 positions agree with TRBD1. Trimming at V came to 8 bases and at J to 5 bases, leaving 10 bases not matched to a gene. Germline V gives CDR1 WSHSY, CDR2 SAAADI. This CDR3 comprises 15 residues. CDR3 DNA, as far as it was read: TGCGCCAGCGGCGATGGGACAGGAAGGACCGGGGAG. It specifies CASGDGTGRTGE. The full CDR3 protein reads CASGDGTGRTGELFF.

In regard to this clone: The read comes to an end 3 residues before the CDR3 does, leaving the germline J gene to fill in the end. The chain is built from TRBV5-1 and TRBJ2-3; 9 bases match TRBD2. Germline CDR1 and CDR2: SGHRS and YFSETQ. The CDR3 is 16 amino acids. The CDR3 is CASSLELREGRETQYF. CDR3 bases read: TGCGCCAGCAGCTTGGAGTTGCGGGAGGGTCGAGAGACG.

Remarks on this clone: The read halts 3 residues ahead of the CDR3 end, with the missing end drawn from the germline J gene. The identical CDR3 is also encoded by other nucleotide sequences in the sample. V and J are TRBV19 and TRBJ2-7; TRBD1 matches 9 bases. CDR1 LNHDA and CDR2 SQIVND come from the germline V gene (reference sequence). The CDR3 has 16 amino acids. V was clipped by 5 bases and J by 3 bases; unmatched bases: 11. The CDR3 is CASSLGTGLSFYEQYF. The DNA read from the CDR3 is TGTGCCAGTAGTCTTGGGACAGGGTTGTCATTCTACGAG.

The CDR3 protein is CASSLASGGTNEKLFF. Incomplete CDR3 DNA: TGTGCCAGCAGTTTAGCGTCGGGGGGGACTAATGAAAAA. The chain has TRBV28 and TRBJ1-4; possibly TRBD1 for D (5 bases). The CDR3 end is not reached by the read, which stops 3 residues before it; the germline J gene fills it in. Looked up from germline, CDR1 is MDHEN and CDR2 is SYDVKM. V dropped 2 bases and J dropped 2 bases, with 12 bases sitting between them. The CDR3 is 16 residues long. The full variable domain, in which reference TRBV28 and TRBJ1-4 provide the parts outside the CDR3, is DVKVTQSSRYLVKRTGEKVFLECVQDMDHENMFWYRQDPGLGLRLIYFSYDVKMKEKGDIPEGYSVSREKKERFSLILESASTNQTSMYLCASSLASGGTNEKLFFGSGTQLSVL.

To note about this clone: The junction departs from germline at one end; a sequencing error may be responsible. The read comes to an end 3 residues before the CDR3 does, leaving the germline J gene to fill in the end. This sample includes further DNA sequences coding for the same CDR3. The chain combines TRBV30 with TRBJ1-2; 7 positions match TRBD1. Germline-derived CDR1 and CDR2 are GTSNPN and SVGIG (reference sequence). The CDR3 is 13 residues long. The CDR3 loop reads CAWTRDRNYGYTF. The covered CDR3 bases are TGTGCCTGGACCCGGGACAGAAACTATGGG.

A remark on this clone: The read finishes 3 residues shy of the CDR3 end, and the germline J gene is used to complete it. The chain has TRBV5-1 and TRBJ1-1; D unclear. The germline V gene encodes CDR1 SGHRS and CDR2 YFSETQ. Trimming left V 0 bases short and J 7 bases short, with 7 bases between. The CDR3 extends over 12 amino acids. The CDR3 DNA, read in part, is TGCGCCAGCAGCTTGGAAGGGTTTGAA. It yields the protein CASSLEGFE. The full CDR3 is CASSLEGFEAFF.

Partial CDR3 DNA: TGTGCCAGCAGCTTAGGAGCGGGCATACACGAG. This translates into CASSLGAGIHE. The full CDR3 sequence reads CASSLGAGIHEQYF. The V gene is TRBV7-3, the J gene TRBJ2-7, with D possibly TRBD2 on 6 matching bases. The read ends 3 residues before the CDR3 terminus; that terminus is restored from the germline J gene. The germline V gene encodes CDR1 SGHTA and CDR2 FQGTGA. The CDR3 extends over 14 amino acids. Trimming stripped 2 bases from V and 5 bases from J, with 13 bases between.

Worth noting for this clone: The CDR3 is cut off 3 residues early in the read; its end comes from the germline J gene. The J gene is TRBJ2-2, the V gene TRBV5-1; D is undetermined. Trimming took off 0 bases at V and 4 bases at J, with 19 bases between the two ends. CDR3 length: 18 amino acids. Germline assignment: CDR1 SGHRS and CDR2 YFSETQ. The covered CDR3 bases are TGCGCCAGCAGCTTGGATGGCGGTCAGAGCCTTCTCACCGGGGAG. Translating gives CASSLDGGQSLLTGE. The whole CDR3 protein reads CASSLDGGQSLLTGELFF.

As regards this clone: The read terminates 3 residues before the CDR3 end, so the remaining end is supplied by the germline J gene. This chain links TRBV29-1 with TRBJ2-3; TRBD1 agrees at 10 bases. Germline V gene sequence: CDR1 SQVTM, CDR2 ANQGSEA. The CDR3 has 13 residues. CDR3 DNA, as far as it was read: TGCAGCGGCGCGACAGGGGGCTACGAGACG. Its translation is CSGATGGYET. The whole CDR3 region reads CSGATGGYETQYF.

With respect to this clone: The CDR3 extends 3 residues past the end of the read, so its final part is completed from the germline J gene. The chain is built from TRBV9 and TRBJ2-7; a possible D gene is TRBD1 (6 bases). V lost 0 bases to trimming and J lost 4 bases, with 11 bases between them. Germline CDR1 reads SGDLS; CDR2 reads YYNGEE. The CDR3 spans 14 residues. The sequenced CDR3 bases are TGTGCCAGCAGCGTAGCTATGCAGGGGTACGAG. This codes for CASSVAMQGYE. In full, the CDR3 reads CASSVAMQGYEQYF.

About this clone: Sequencing ends 3 residues short of the CDR3 end; the germline J gene provides the rest. The chain is built from TRBV7-9 and TRBJ2-5; D is ambiguous. From germline, CDR1 is SEHNR and CDR2 FQNEAQ (reference sequence). The CDR3 totals 10 residues. The DNA read from the CDR3 is TGTGCCCCGTTCACAGATACC. It yields the protein CAPFTDT. The whole CDR3 sequence reads CAPFTDTQYF. The entire variable domain, with the rest obtained from reference TRBV7-9 and TRBJ2-5, is as follows: DTGVSQNPRHKITKRGQNVTFRCDPISEHNRLYWYRQTLGQGPEFLTYFQNEAQLEKSRLLSDRFSAERPKGSFSTLEIQRTEQGDSAMYLCAPFTDTQYFGPGTRLLVL.

Points on this clone: Read data end 3 residues before the CDR3 end; the end is taken from the germline J gene. The V call is TRBV20-1, the J call TRBJ1-6, with a possible D match to TRBD1 (5 bases). From germline, CDR1 is DFQATT and CDR2 SNEGSKA (reference sequence). CDR3 length: 16 residues. Trimming took 0 bases from V and 1 from J, leaving 10 bases between them. CDR3 sequence: CSARDRGKSYNSPLHF. CDR3 DNA, as far as it was read: TGCAGTGCTAGAGATCGGGGGAAATCCTATAATTCACCC.

CDR3 DNA, as far as it was read: TGTGCCAGCAGCTCCCAGGAGGGAGATACG. Translation gives CASSSQEGDT. The entire CDR3 protein reads CASSSQEGDTQYF. The chain links TRBV11-3 to TRBJ2-3; weak D call: TRBD2 (6 bases). The CDR3 is cut off 3 residues early in the read; its end comes from the germline J gene. The CDR3 loop spans 13 amino acids. The germline gives CDR1 SGHNT, CDR2 YENEEA. The ends were cut back, 4 bases at V and 5 bases at J, with 10 bases in the middle.

Worth noting for this clone: The read ends 3 residues shy of where the CDR3 ends; the end is completed using the germline J gene. The V and J genes are TRBV19 and TRBJ2-1, with 7 nucleotides matching TRBD1. The CDR3 runs 15 residues. Trimming took 5 bases from V and 4 from J; bases not matched to a gene: 8. Germline V lookup: CDR1 LNHDA, CDR2 SQIVND (reference sequence). CDR3 region: CASSGGRGLYNEQFF. The CDR3 DNA, read in part, is TGTGCCAGTAGTGGAGGTAGGGGGCTGTACAATGAG.